This T cell receptor beta chain derives from a study of brain T cells in children with intractable seizures. The CDR3 contains 18 residues. The junction had 9 bases not matched to a gene; V was cut back by 3 bases and J by 2 bases. Germline-derived CDR1 and CDR2 are MNHNS and SASEGT. The assay was immunoSEQ multiplex PCR, and TCRdb's table has in-frame clones only and misses some. The table records hundreds of thousands of clones, over 90% of them present only once. Time point defined: blood from clinic visit 5 months post-surgery; TSC patient then seizure free. This sequence was found in a boy younger than two with tuberous sclerosis and intractable seizures. This material consisted of peripheral blood, taken about 5 months after surgery. The chain uses TRBV6-1 and TRBJ1-3, with 11 bases lining up with TRBD1. The CDR3 region is CASSEDRGLLYPGNTIYF. The CDR3 coding sequence is TGTGCCAGCAGTGAGGACAGGGGGCTACTATATCCTGGAAACACCATATATTTT.